This T cell receptor beta chain came from a study of identical twins. This clonotype was detected many times. Using its own MiXCR run on the 5' RACE reads, TCRdb lists one record per CDR3 protein. Altogether some 97,000 distinct CDR3 sequences are present, 5.9% being singletons, with the ten largest covering 10% to 15%. The CDR3 has 14 amino acids. The V end lost 3 bases, the J end lost 3 bases, and 14 bases lay between the germline ends. Germline loops: CDR1 DFQATT, CDR2 SNEGSKA (reference sequence). The TCR originated in a woman aged 50 to 60 in good health. Material for sequencing was memory T cells sorted from blood. V usage is TRBV20-1 and J usage is TRBJ2-5, with TRBD2 as a possible D gene (5 bases). The CDR3 DNA sequence: TGCAGTGCTAGTGGTAGCGACCTTAAAGAGACCCAGTACTTC. Residues: CSASGSDLKETQYF.